The sequence of this TCR beta chain was determined in a study of cytomegalovirus exposure and HLA in healthy donors. Use of 60 Vbeta and 13 Jbeta primers characterized the PCR. TCRdb's copy holds only in-frame clones and misses some; the assay was immunoSEQ multiplex PCR. The data show around 130,000 clones, roughly 84% seen once. This CDR3 is built from 14 residues. Trimming cost V 1 base and J 2 bases; bases outside gene matches: 0. Germline CDR1 and CDR2: SEHNR and FQNEAQ (reference sequence). The source material was PBMCs. This TCR came from a boy between 5 and 17 years old in good health and CMV-seronegative. The chain has TRBV7-9 and TRBJ1-2, with 8 bases matching TRBD1. CDR3 sequence: CASSLGTGNYGYTF. The CDR3 coding sequence is TGTGCCAGCAGCTTAGGGACAGGGAACTATGGCTACACCTTC. Together with reference TRBV7-9 and TRBJ1-2, the CDR3 gives the full variable domain: DTGVSQNPRHKITKRGQNVTFRCDPISEHNRLYWYRQTLGQGPEFLTYFQNEAQLEKSRLLSDRFSAERPKGSFSTLEIQRTEQGDSAMYLCASSLGTGNYGYTFGSGTRLTVV.